These 20 T cell receptor beta chains originate from one sample sequenced in a study of beta chain features in type 1 diabetes. cDNA synthesis used the whole RNA isolate, giving expressed TCRB sequences. Data came from immunoSEQ multiplex PCR; TCRdb stores just in-frame clones and leaves some out. The data show some 410,000 clones, 14% seen once. The sample consisted of naive CD4+ T cells from blood. These receptors were collected from a man aged 25 to 45 in good health.

This clone was picked up a small number of times. This chain links TRBV18 with TRBJ1-1; D perhaps matches TRBD1 (6 bases). With 3 bases removed from V and 6 bases from J, the gap between germline ends came to 8 bases. CDR3 length: 12 amino acids. Germline V CDR1 and CDR2: KGHSH, LQKENI. CDR3 region: CASSPGHPEAFF. The CDR3, as DNA: TGTGCCAGCTCACCGGGACACCCTGAAGCTTTCTTT.

The genes are TRBV27 and TRBJ2-4, with D uncertain. Germline CDR1 MNHEY, CDR2 SMNVEV (reference sequence). The length of the CDR3 is 12 residues. Between the trimmed V and J ends, which lost 4 bases and 5 bases, there was a span of 6 bases. CDR3 sequence (DNA): TGTGCCAGCAGTTCGATGCAAAACATTCAGTACTTC. This gives the protein CASSSMQNIQYF.

This sequence joins TRBV5-1 and TRBJ2-3; 8 bases map to TRBD2. J was trimmed by 2 bases and V by 0 bases; bases with no gene match: 5. Germline loops: CDR1 SGHRS, CDR2 YFSETQ. The CDR3 is 16 residues long. CDR3 DNA sequence: TGCGCCAGCAGCTTGGCCGGGACTAGTACCACAGATACGCAGTATTTT. As protein: CASSLAGTSTTDTQYF.

V and J are TRBV18 and TRBJ2-3; a possible D gene is TRBD2 (6 bases). CDR3 length equals 15 residues. Per germline, CDR1 KGHSH and CDR2 LQKENI. V was trimmed by 3 bases and J by 1 base, leaving 11 bases between them. The CDR3 DNA reads as TGTGCCAGCTCACCGGAGGGTGTTGGCACAGATACGCAGTATTTT. Translating it yields CASSPEGVGTDTQYF.

This clone was seen a few times. This chain links TRBV19 with TRBJ2-7; no clear D. The CDR3 sequence is 10 residues long. The germline V gene has CDR1 LNHDA and CDR2 SQIVND (reference sequence). Between the trimmed V and J ends, which lost 8 bases and 6 bases, there was a span of 8 bases. The CDR3 region has the DNA TGTGCCAGTGGCGGAGTCGAGCAGTACGTC. Protein: CASGGVEQYV.

The CDR3 loop reads CASSPYGGQRGRPGNEQFF. The CDR3 nucleotides read TGTGCCAGCAGCCCCTACGGAGGGCAGCGCGGGAGGCCCGGGAATGAGCAGTTCTTC. The chain couples TRBV7-8 to TRBJ2-1; TRBD2 matches at 8 bases. The trim removed 5 bases at V and 7 bases at J, leaving 22 bases unmatched. CDR1 and CDR2 from the germline V gene are SGHVS and FQNEAQ. The CDR3 consists of 19 residues. The full variable domain, its missing parts supplied by reference TRBV7-8 and TRBJ2-1, is GAGVSQSPRYKVAKRGQDVALRCDPISGHVSLFWYQQALGQGPEFLTYFQNEAQLDKSGLPSDRFFAERPEGSVSTLKIQRTQQEDSAVYLCASSPYGGQRGRPGNEQFFGPGTRLTVL.

Written as DNA, the CDR3 is TGTGCCAGCAGTGATCAGCCCCAGCATTTT. Translating gives CASSDQPQHF. The V call is TRBV6-6, the J call TRBJ1-5; no clear D. The length of the CDR3 is 10 residues. Germline V gene lookup returns CDR1 MNHNY and CDR2 SVGAGI (reference sequence). Trimming shortened V by 5 bases and J by 5 bases, and 1 base separated the two germline ends.

In its sample, this clone was seen a few times. This chain uses TRBV14 with TRBJ2-1; 8 positions agree with TRBD2. V shed 4 bases and J 5 bases; nucleotides not matched to a gene: 10. CDR3 length equals 16 residues. The germline gives CDR1 SGHDN, CDR2 FVKESK. The CDR3 DNA sequence: TGTGCCAGCAGCCCACCGGGACTAGTTGTCCACAATGAGCAGTTCTTC. It yields the protein CASSPPGLVVHNEQFF.

DNA of the CDR3: TGCGCCAGCAGGATAAGGGCGGGGGACACTGAAGCTTTCTTT. It codes for CASRIRAGDTEAFF. V is TRBV5-1 and J is TRBJ1-1; tentative D call: TRBD1 (5 bases). Trimming removed 5 bases from V and 3 bases from J, with 14 bases in between. This CDR3 has 14 residues. CDR1 is SGHRS, CDR2 YFSETQ, per germline.

This clone appeared a few times. The V gene is TRBV30, the J gene TRBJ2-7; 8 bases map to TRBD1. Germline values: CDR1 GTSNPN, CDR2 SVGIG (reference sequence). V was clipped by 3 bases and J by 9 bases; unmatched bases: 7. The CDR3 covers 12 residues. In DNA form, the CDR3 reads TGTGCCTGGAGGGACAGGGCCGCCTGGCAGTACGTC. It codes for CAWRDRAAWQYV.

This chain joins TRBV4-2 and TRBJ2-4, with 7 positions matching TRBD1. This CDR3 has 13 amino acids. V shed 4 bases and J 5 bases; nucleotides not matched to a gene: 2. CDR1 LGHNA and CDR2 YNFKEQ come from the germline V gene. The CDR3 spells CASSPRGQNIQYF. Written as DNA, the CDR3 is TGTGCCAGCAGCCCTAGGGGGCAAAACATTCAGTACTTC.

The chain carries TRBV6-5 and TRBJ2-3, with TRBD1 matching over 9 bases. Germline V lookup: CDR1 MNHEY, CDR2 SVGAGI. The CDR3 sequence is 13 residues long. V lost 6 bases to trimming and J lost 6 bases; unmatched junction nucleotides: 4. The CDR3 loop is CASSRDRVDTQYF. The CDR3, as DNA: TGTGCCAGCAGCCGGGACAGGGTGGATACGCAGTATTTT.

This clone has only a few counts. This sequence joins TRBV6-5 and TRBJ2-5; D is possibly TRBD1 (5 bases). Germline values: CDR1 MNHEY, CDR2 SVGAGI. V was trimmed by 0 bases and J by 2 bases, leaving 10 bases between them. CDR3 length: 15 amino acids. CDR3 in DNA: TGTGCCAGCAGTTACTCCAGTGGGGCACAAGAGACCCAGTACTTC. This encodes CASSYSSGAQETQYF.

This clone has a handful of counts. The V call is TRBV7-9, the J call TRBJ2-3; TRBD1 matches 7 bases. This CDR3 region has 16 residues. Per the germline V gene, CDR1 is SEHNR and CDR2 is FQNEAQ (reference sequence). With 5 bases clipped from V and 2 bases from J, the junction kept 10 bases outside the gene matches. CDR3 DNA sequence: TGTGCCAGCAGCGCAGGGACACAGGGGAACACAGATACGCAGTATTTT. Amino acids: CASSAGTQGNTDTQYF.

The chain carries TRBV9 and TRBJ1-3; D call uncertain. Trimming left V 0 bases short and J 0 bases short, with 10 bases between. Germline V gives CDR1 SGDLS, CDR2 YYNGEE. This CDR3 has 16 amino acids. The CDR3 protein is CASSVDPYLSGNTIYF. As DNA, the CDR3 is TGTGCCAGCAGCGTAGACCCTTACCTCTCTGGAAACACCATATATTTT.

This clone has more than one count but fewer than ten. J is TRBJ2-7 and V is TRBV2; 8 bases match TRBD2. V was pared by 7 bases and J by 2 bases, with 10 bases of the junction left unmatched. In germline, CDR1 is SNHLY, CDR2 FYNNEI. This CDR3 has 15 amino acids. The CDR3 sequence is CASTPRGGLAYEQYF. The CDR3 DNA is TGTGCCAGCACCCCTCGGGGGGGCCTTGCCTACGAGCAGTACTTC.

The rearrangement links TRBV27 to TRBJ2-7; 7 nucleotides agree with TRBD1. Germline lookup yields CDR1 MNHEY and CDR2 SMNVEV (reference sequence). Germline trimming cut 5 bases from V and 3 bases from J; bases unmatched to any gene: 4. This CDR3 is built from 13 residues. DNA for the CDR3: TGTGCCAGCAGTAGGGACAGCGGCTACGAGCAGTACTTC. It encodes CASSRDSGYEQYF.

The chain combines TRBV9 with TRBJ1-6; no reliable D call. The length of the CDR3 is 15 residues. CDR1 and CDR2 from the germline V gene are SGDLS and YYNGEE. V dropped 3 bases and J dropped 9 bases, with 16 bases sitting between them. The CDR3 DNA reads as TGTGCCAGCAGCGGTGGCGGCTTTATCACTTCACCCCTCCACTTT. Translation gives CASSGGGFITSPLHF.

This clone was counted between two and nine times. V usage is TRBV5-4 and J usage is TRBJ2-3; 7 bases line up with TRBD2. The J segment lost 0 bases and the V segment lost 4 bases, leaving 8 bases of the junction unmatched. Germline loops: CDR1 SGHNT, CDR2 YYREEE (reference sequence). The CDR3 totals 16 residues. CDR3 nucleotide sequence: TGTGCCAGCAGCGGTGAGCGGGGAGGAAGCACAGATACGCAGTATTTT. Its translation: CASSGERGGSTDTQYF.

This clone showed up many times. V usage is TRBV29-1 and J usage is TRBJ2-7; 11 bases are a match to TRBD1. V shed 7 bases and J 2 bases; nucleotides not matched to a gene: 4. In germline, CDR1 is SQVTM, CDR2 ANQGSEA. The CDR3 covers 13 residues. The CDR3 loop is CSGDRGIPYEQYV. For the CDR3, the DNA is TGCAGCGGGGACAGGGGGATTCCCTACGAGCAGTACGTC.